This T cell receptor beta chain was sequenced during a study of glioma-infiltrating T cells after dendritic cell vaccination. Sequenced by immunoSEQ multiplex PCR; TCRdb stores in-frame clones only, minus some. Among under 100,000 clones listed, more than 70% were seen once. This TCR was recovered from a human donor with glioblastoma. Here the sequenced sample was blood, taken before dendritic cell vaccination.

The CDR3 DNA reads TGTGCCAGCAGTGAAGACCCCGGGACAGGGGATGGCTACACCTTC. Its protein product is CASSEDPGTGDGYTF. The V gene is TRBV2, the J gene TRBJ1-2, with 10 positions matching TRBD1. V was pared by 1 base and J by 6 bases, with 5 bases of the junction left unmatched. The germline V gene encodes CDR1 SNHLY and CDR2 FYNNEI. The CDR3 spans 15 residues.